These 22 T cell receptor beta chains were all obtained from the same sample, sequenced in a study of blood T cell repertoires in COVID-19. Assay used: immunoSEQ multiplex PCR; TCRdb lists only in-frame clones, some missing. The table lists approximately 98,000 clones, 88% of them singletons, with less than 2.5% in the top ten. The specimen was peripheral blood. These TCRs come from a human donor in a cohort sampled during active COVID-19.

This chain joins TRBV7-6 and TRBJ2-7, with TRBD2 identical over 8 bases. J was trimmed by 5 bases and V by 3 bases; bases with no gene match: 12. The CDR3 is made up of 16 amino acids. Germline CDR1 and CDR2: SGHVS and FNYEAQ. CDR3 DNA: TGTGCCAGCAGCTTCGACCCGGGACTAGTCGGCCACGAGCAGTACTTC. It codes for CASSFDPGLVGHEQYF. Full variable domain (missing parts from reference TRBV7-6 and TRBJ2-7): GAGVSQSPRYKVTKRGQDVALRCDPISGHVSLYWYRQALGQGPEFLTYFNYEAQQDKSGLPNDRFSAERPEGSISTLTIQRTEQRDSAMYRCASSFDPGLVGHEQYFGPGTRLTVT.

The V gene is TRBV1, the J gene TRBJ1-1; the tabulated D call, TRBD1, remains unverified against the DNA. TRBV1 is a pseudogene segment. This CDR3 is 12 amino acids long. The CDR3 loop reads CTSSHWAPRAFF. CDR3 in DNA: TGCACCAGCAGCCACTGGGCGCCCCGGGCTTTCTTT.

The CDR3 DNA follows: TGTGCCAGCAGCTCCGGACAGGCCCAGGAGCAGTTCTTC. Translation: CASSSGQAQEQFF. J is TRBJ2-1 and V is TRBV7-8; 7 bases agree with TRBD1. This CDR3 is built from 13 residues. V lost 4 bases and J lost 10; bases outside the gene matches: 7. CDR1 and CDR2 from the germline V gene are SGHVS and FQNEAQ.

This clone is a singleton in its sample. The gene calls are TRBV10-3 and TRBJ2-1, with 7 bases identical to TRBD1. Per the germline V gene, CDR1 is ENHRY and CDR2 is SYGVKD. The V and J ends lost 4 bases and 8 bases, in that order; junction bases with no gene match: 8. The CDR3 sequence is 14 residues long. DNA of the CDR3: TGTGCCATCAGTGTGAACAGGGGCACGGATGAGCAGTTCTTC. The encoded protein is CAISVNRGTDEQFF.

This chain connects TRBV19 to TRBJ1-1; the D gene is possibly TRBD1 (5 bases). Trimming cost V 4 bases and J 1 base, with 10 bases left between them. The CDR3 length is 14 residues. The germline CDR1 and CDR2 sequences are LNHDA and SQIVND (reference sequence). The CDR3 bases are TGTGCCAGTAGTACCTTCGGGGGGAACACTGAAGCTTTCTTT. Protein: CASSTFGGNTEAFF.

The chain carries TRBV29-1 and TRBJ1-2; 10 nucleotides agree with TRBD1. The CDR3 extends over 14 amino acids. Unmatched junction bases numbered 7, after V lost 7 bases and J lost 2 bases. The germline CDR1 and CDR2 sequences are SQVTM and ANQGSEA. CDR3 amino acids: CSAEGQGRNYGYTF. CDR3 nucleotide sequence: TGCAGCGCCGAGGGACAGGGGCGGAACTATGGCTACACCTTC.

The chain joins TRBV19 to TRBJ1-1; D is unclear. The germline V gene has CDR1 LNHDA and CDR2 SQIVND (reference sequence). Trimming removed 10 bases from V and 0 bases from J, with 12 bases in between. This CDR3 contains 13 residues. In DNA, the CDR3 is TGTGCCACCTCTGGCTTTTTGAACACTGAAGCTTTCTTT. It is translated as CATSGFLNTEAFF.

The chain is built from TRBV6-5 and TRBJ1-2, with D possibly being TRBD1 (5 bases). CDR1 is MNHEY, CDR2 SVGAGI, per germline. This CDR3 region has 15 residues. Trimming cost V 5 bases and J 3 bases, with 16 bases left between them. In nucleotides, the CDR3 is TGTGCCAGCAGTCCCCCCCCCGGAGGGGACTATGGCTACACCTTC. Translated, it gives CASSPPPGGDYGYTF.

This chain links TRBV19 with TRBJ2-3, with D possibly matching TRBD1 (5 bases). The germline gives CDR1 LNHDA, CDR2 SQIVND (reference sequence). Trimming cost V 4 bases and J 5 bases, with 10 bases left between them. This CDR3 is built from 13 residues. The CDR3 protein is CASSTGYGDTQYF. The CDR3 nucleotides are TGTGCCAGTAGTACAGGGTATGGAGATACGCAGTATTTT.

This chain uses TRBV19 with TRBJ2-7, with D possibly matching TRBD2 (6 bases). Looked up from germline, CDR1 is LNHDA and CDR2 is SQIVND (reference sequence). The CDR3 consists of 14 residues. Trimming removed 5 bases from V and 0 bases from J, with 11 bases in between. The CDR3 nucleotides are TGTGCCAGTAGTGTTGGGACTTCCTCCTACGAGCAGTACTTC. It translates to CASSVGTSSYEQYF. The full variable domain, with the rest looked up from reference TRBV19 and TRBJ2-7, is DGGITQSPKYLFRKEGQNVTLSCEQNLNHDAMYWYRQDPGQGLRLIYYSQIVNDFQKGDIAEGYSVSREKKESFPLTVTSAQKNPTAFYLCASSVGTSSYEQYFGPGTRLTVT.

The chain combines TRBV19 with TRBJ1-4; 9 positions agree with TRBD1. Germline V gene lookup returns CDR1 LNHDA and CDR2 SQIVND (reference sequence). V gave up 9 bases and J gave up 17 bases; unmatched junction bases: 19. CDR3 length: 14 amino acids. CDR3 residues: CASNPGQGVETPFF. The CDR3 DNA reads as TGTGCCAGCAACCCGGGACAGGGAGTAGAAACCCCCTTTTTT.

CDR3 residues: CASSLFSGRGLYGYTF. The CDR3 DNA follows: TGTGCCAGCAGTTTATTTTCGGGCAGGGGGCTCTATGGCTACACCTTC. The rearrangement joins TRBV27 to TRBJ1-2; 8 nucleotides line up with TRBD1. CDR1 MNHEY and CDR2 SMNVEV come from the germline V gene (reference sequence). Trimming took 1 base from V and 4 from J; bases not matched to a gene: 8. The CDR3 totals 16 residues.

V usage is TRBV7-9 and J usage is TRBJ2-7; D remains unclear. Trimming took 5 bases from V and 2 from J, leaving 16 bases between them. The CDR3 sequence is 15 residues long. The germline V gene encodes CDR1 SEHNR and CDR2 FQNEAQ (reference sequence). The CDR3, as DNA: TGTGCCAGCAGCCTCCGAAGTGATCGCGCCTACGAGCAGTACTTC. As protein: CASSLRSDRAYEQYF.

The chain has TRBV4-1 and TRBJ1-1; D gene ambiguous. V dropped 0 bases and J dropped 0 bases, with 8 bases sitting between them. The CDR3 contains 15 residues. CDR1 MGHRA and CDR2 YSYEKL come from the germline V gene. The DNA for the CDR3 is TGCGCCAGCAGCCAAGAGAGACTGATGAACACTGAAGCTTTCTTT. It yields the protein CASSQERLMNTEAFF.

This chain joins TRBV7-9 and TRBJ2-3; maybe TRBD2 (6 bases). The ends were cut back, 8 bases at V and 4 bases at J, with 13 bases in the middle. From germline, CDR1 is SEHNR and CDR2 FQNEAQ (reference sequence). The CDR3 runs 13 residues. The CDR3 bases are TGTGCCAGCGTCGGCGGGATAGCAGATACGCAGTATTTT. It is translated as CASVGGIADTQYF. Supplemented by reference TRBV7-9 and TRBJ2-3, the full variable domain reads DTGVSQNPRHKITKRGQNVTFRCDPISEHNRLYWYRQTLGQGPEFLTYFQNEAQLEKSRLLSDRFSAERPKGSFSTLEIQRTEQGDSAMYLCASVGGIADTQYFGPGTRLTVL.

This chain uses TRBV7-3 with TRBJ2-1, with a possible D match to TRBD2 (7 bases). The CDR3 has 13 residues. Trimming cost V 5 bases and J 8 bases, with 13 bases left between them. Per germline, CDR1 SGHTA and CDR2 FQGTGA. The CDR3 loop reads CASSERDIDEQFF. In nucleotides, the CDR3 is TGTGCCAGCAGCGAGCGGGACATCGATGAGCAGTTCTTC.

This chain connects TRBV6-4 to TRBJ1-1, with D maybe TRBD1 (6 bases). Trimming removed 2 bases at V and 4 bases at J, with 8 bases between. CDR1 and CDR2 from the germline V gene are MRHNA and SNTAGT. This CDR3 has 13 amino acids. The CDR3: CASSDEGGTEAFF. The DNA for the CDR3 is TGTGCCAGCAGTGACGAAGGGGGCACTGAAGCTTTCTTT.

J is TRBJ2-7 and V is TRBV29-1; 11 bases match TRBD2. The CDR3 extends over 14 amino acids. The V gene end was trimmed by 6 bases and the J gene end by 1 base; junction bases not matched to a gene: 5. Germline V gene data show CDR1 as SQVTM and CDR2 as ANQGSEA. The CDR3 DNA is TGCAGCGTGGTTAGCGGGAGGGTGTCCTACGAGCAGTACTTC. This codes for CSVVSGRVSYEQYF.

Here the CDR3 reads CASSPPGREASYEQYF. DNA of the CDR3: TGTGCCAGCTCACCACCTGGGCGGGAGGCATCCTACGAGCAGTACTTC. The chain is built from TRBV18 and TRBJ2-7, with 8 positions matching TRBD2. Germline values: CDR1 KGHSH, CDR2 LQKENI. The CDR3 sequence is 16 residues long. V shed 0 bases, J shed 1 base, and the junction held 5 bases outside the gene matches.

V gene TRBV15 combines with J gene TRBJ2-5, with 11 bases that match TRBD1. The CDR3 is made up of 16 amino acids. V lost 5 bases, J lost 4 bases, and 9 bases stayed unmatched. Germline V gene data show CDR1 as LNHNV and CDR2 as YYDKDF (reference sequence). The CDR3 protein is CATSVEGQGAGETQYF. The CDR3 coding sequence is TGTGCCACCAGCGTTGAAGGACAGGGGGCTGGAGAGACCCAGTACTTC.

This chain uses TRBV9 with TRBJ2-5; 7 bases match TRBD1. Germline V gene sequence: CDR1 SGDLS, CDR2 YYNGEE. This CDR3 is built from 14 residues. Trimming at V came to 3 bases and at J to 2 bases, leaving 4 bases not matched to a gene. The CDR3 nucleotides are TGTGCCAGCAGCGCGCAGGGGGTTCAAGAGACCCAGTACTTC. Translation: CASSAQGVQETQYF.

This clone was seen once. V is TRBV7-3 and J is TRBJ2-3, with TRBD2 matching 7 bases. The CDR3 spans 13 residues. Germline CDR1 SGHTA, CDR2 FQGTGA. With V trimmed by 5 bases and J by 4 bases, 3 bases remained unmatched. The CDR3 here is CASSRGDADTQYF. Written as DNA, the CDR3 is TGTGCCAGCAGCCGGGGGGACGCAGATACGCAGTATTTT.